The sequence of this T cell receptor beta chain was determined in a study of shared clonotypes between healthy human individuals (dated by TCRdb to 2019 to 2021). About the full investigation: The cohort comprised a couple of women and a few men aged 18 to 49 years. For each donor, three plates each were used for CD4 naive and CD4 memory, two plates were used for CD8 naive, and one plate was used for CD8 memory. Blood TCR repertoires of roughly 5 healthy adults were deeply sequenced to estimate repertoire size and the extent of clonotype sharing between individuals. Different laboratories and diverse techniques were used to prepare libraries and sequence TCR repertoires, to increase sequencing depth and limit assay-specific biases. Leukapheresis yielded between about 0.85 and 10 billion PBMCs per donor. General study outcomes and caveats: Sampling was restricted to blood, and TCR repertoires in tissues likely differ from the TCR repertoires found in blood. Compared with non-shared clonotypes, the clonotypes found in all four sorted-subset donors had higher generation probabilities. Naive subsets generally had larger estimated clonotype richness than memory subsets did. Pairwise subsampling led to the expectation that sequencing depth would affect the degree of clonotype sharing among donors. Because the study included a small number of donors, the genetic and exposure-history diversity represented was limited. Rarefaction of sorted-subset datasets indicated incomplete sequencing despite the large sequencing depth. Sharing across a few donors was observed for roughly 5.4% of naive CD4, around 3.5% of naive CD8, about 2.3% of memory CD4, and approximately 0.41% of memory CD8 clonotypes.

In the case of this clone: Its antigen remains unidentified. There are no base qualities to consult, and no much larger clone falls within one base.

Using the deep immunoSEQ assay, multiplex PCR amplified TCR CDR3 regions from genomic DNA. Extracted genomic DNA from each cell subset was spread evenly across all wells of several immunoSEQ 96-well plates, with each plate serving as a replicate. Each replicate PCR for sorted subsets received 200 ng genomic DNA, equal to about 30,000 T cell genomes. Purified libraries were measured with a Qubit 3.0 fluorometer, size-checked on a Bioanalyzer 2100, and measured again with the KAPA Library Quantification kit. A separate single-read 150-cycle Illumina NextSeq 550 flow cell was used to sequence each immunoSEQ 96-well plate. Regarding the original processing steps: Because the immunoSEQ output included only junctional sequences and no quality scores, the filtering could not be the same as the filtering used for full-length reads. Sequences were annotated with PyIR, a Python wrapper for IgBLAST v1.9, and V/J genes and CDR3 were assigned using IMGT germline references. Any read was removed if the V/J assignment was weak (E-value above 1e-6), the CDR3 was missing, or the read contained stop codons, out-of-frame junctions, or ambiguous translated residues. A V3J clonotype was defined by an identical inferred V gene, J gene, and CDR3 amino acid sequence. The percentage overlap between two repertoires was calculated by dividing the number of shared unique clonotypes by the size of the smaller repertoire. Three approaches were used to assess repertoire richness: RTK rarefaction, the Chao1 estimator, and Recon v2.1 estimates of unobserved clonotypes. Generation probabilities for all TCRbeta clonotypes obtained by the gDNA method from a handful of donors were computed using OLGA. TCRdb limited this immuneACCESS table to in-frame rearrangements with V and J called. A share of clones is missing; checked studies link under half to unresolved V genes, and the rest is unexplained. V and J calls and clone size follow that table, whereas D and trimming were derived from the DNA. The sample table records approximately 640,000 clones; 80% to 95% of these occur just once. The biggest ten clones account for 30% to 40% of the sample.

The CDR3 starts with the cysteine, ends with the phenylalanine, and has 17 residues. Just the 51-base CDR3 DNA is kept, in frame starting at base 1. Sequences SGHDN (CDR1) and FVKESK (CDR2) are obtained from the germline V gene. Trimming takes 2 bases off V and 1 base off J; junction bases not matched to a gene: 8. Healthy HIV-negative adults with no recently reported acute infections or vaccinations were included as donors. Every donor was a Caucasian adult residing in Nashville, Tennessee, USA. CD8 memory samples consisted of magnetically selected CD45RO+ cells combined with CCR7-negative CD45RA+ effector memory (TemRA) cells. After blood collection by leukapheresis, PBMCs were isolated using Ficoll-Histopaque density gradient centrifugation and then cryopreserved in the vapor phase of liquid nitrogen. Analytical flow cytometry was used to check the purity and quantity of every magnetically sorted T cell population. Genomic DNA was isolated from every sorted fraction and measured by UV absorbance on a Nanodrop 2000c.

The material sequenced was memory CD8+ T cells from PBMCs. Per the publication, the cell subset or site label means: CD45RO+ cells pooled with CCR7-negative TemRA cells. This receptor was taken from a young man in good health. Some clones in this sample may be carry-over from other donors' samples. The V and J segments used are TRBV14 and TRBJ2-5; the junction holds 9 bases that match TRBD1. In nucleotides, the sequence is TGTGCCAGCAGCCAAACCGGGACAGGGCCCCCCCAAGAGACCCAGTACTTC. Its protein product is CASSQTGTGPPQETQYF. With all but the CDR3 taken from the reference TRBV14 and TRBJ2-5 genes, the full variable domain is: EAGVTQFPSHSVIEKGQTVTLRCDPISGHDNLYWYRRVMGKEIKFLLHFVKESKQDESGMPNNRFLAERTGGTYSTLKVQPAELEDSGVYFCASSQTGTGPPQETQYFGPGTRLLVL.